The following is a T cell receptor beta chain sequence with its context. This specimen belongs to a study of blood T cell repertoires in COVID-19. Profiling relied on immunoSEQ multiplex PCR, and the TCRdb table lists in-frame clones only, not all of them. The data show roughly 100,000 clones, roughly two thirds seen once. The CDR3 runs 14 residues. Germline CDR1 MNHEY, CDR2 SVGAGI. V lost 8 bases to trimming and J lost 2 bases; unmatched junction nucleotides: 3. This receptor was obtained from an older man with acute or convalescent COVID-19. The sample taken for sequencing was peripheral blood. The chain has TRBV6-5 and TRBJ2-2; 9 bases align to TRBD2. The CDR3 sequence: CASRGLANTGELFF. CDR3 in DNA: TGTGCCAGCCGGGGACTAGCTAACACCGGGGAGCTGTTTTTT.